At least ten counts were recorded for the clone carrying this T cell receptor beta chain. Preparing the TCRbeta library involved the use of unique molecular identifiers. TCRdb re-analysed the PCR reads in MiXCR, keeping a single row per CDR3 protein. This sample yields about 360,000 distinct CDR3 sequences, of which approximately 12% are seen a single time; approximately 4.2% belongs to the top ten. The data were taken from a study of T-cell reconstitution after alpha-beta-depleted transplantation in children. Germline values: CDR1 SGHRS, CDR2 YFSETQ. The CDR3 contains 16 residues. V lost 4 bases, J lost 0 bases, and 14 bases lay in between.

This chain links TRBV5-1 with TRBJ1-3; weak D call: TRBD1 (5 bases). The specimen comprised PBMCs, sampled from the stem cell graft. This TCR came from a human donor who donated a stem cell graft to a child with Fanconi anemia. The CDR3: CASSPDGGFSGNTIYF. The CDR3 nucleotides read TGCGCCAGCAGCCCGGACGGGGGGTTCTCTGGAAACACCATATATTTT.